This TCR beta chain was captured by sequencing in a study of cytomegalovirus exposure and HLA in healthy donors. As for the study in general: Drawn from HLA-typed donors, roughly 87 million unique TCRs were held in an early data release. Overall study results and limits: DRB1 showed the most TCR associations and HLA-C the fewest in a later analysis, as rates varied by HLA locus.

All donors participated as healthy donors of bone marrow. Both 60 Vbeta primers and 13 Jbeta primers went into the PCR. Profiling relied on immunoSEQ multiplex PCR, and the TCRdb table lists in-frame clones only, not all of them. The repertoire holds roughly 200,000 clones, with more than 9.5% as singletons. This clone has a handful of counts. No antigen is known for it. Source material: PBMCs. The receptor's source is a man in his fifties in good health and CMV-seropositive.

CDR3 loop: CASTRPRTSGGEETQYF. The CDR3 DNA follows: TGCGCCAGCACCCGACCCCGGACTAGCGGGGGGGAAGAGACCCAGTACTTC. The rearrangement links TRBV10-2 to TRBJ2-5; 15 nucleotides line up with TRBD2. The germline V gene has CDR1 WSHSY and CDR2 SAAADI. The CDR3 contains 17 residues. Trimming at V came to 7 bases and at J to 3 bases, leaving 9 bases not matched to a gene.